The 26 T cell receptor beta chains in this list originate from one sample, sequenced in a study of T-cell memory formation after mild COVID-19. MiXCR, applied by TCRdb to the 5' RACE reads, yields one record per CDR3 protein. Seen here are 350,000 to 500,000 distinct CDR3 sequences, more than 15% observed once, and the top ten hold around a fifth. The sample comprised PBMCs or a T cell subset sorted from them (not recorded which). The receptors stem from a young man who had mild COVID-19 (a few samples of this study predate the infection). Cell type and time point are not known.

The chain links TRBV25-1 to TRBJ2-1, with 7 bases matching TRBD2. V was pared by 3 bases and J by 0 bases, with 5 bases of the junction left unmatched. The germline V gene has CDR1 MGHDK and CDR2 SYGVNS. There are 16 residues in the CDR3. CDR3 nucleotides: TGTGCCAGCAGTGAGCAAAGGACTAGCTCCTACAATGAGCAGTTCTTC. It codes for CASSEQRTSSYNEQFF. Complete variable domain (other parts from reference TRBV25-1 and TRBJ2-1): EADIYQTPRYLVIGTGKKITLECSQTMGHDKMYWYQQDPGMELHLIHYSYGVNSTEKGDLSSESTVSRIRTEHFPLTLESARPSHTSQYLCASSEQRTSSYNEQFFGPGTRLTVL.

The chain couples TRBV5-1 to TRBJ1-2; unclear D gene. The germline CDR1 and CDR2 sequences are SGHRS and YFSETQ. The CDR3 is 15 amino acids. The V and J ends lost 0 bases and 2 bases respectively, with 11 bases between them. CDR3 region: CASSLDPVGNYGYTF. The CDR3 DNA reads as TGCGCCAGCAGCTTGGACCCGGTAGGAAACTATGGCTACACCTTC. The whole variable domain, remainder taken from reference TRBV5-1 and TRBJ1-2, is KAGVTQTPRYLIKTRGQQVTLSCSPISGHRSVSWYQQTPGQGLQFLFEYFSETQRNKGNFPGRFSGRQFSNSRSEMNVSTLELGDSALYLCASSLDPVGNYGYTFGSGTRLTVV.

This clonotype has more than one count but fewer than ten. The chain links TRBV20-1 to TRBJ2-7, with a tentative D call TRBD1 (6 bases). The V end was cut by 3 bases, the J end by 0 bases, with 9 bases between. Germline V gives CDR1 DFQATT, CDR2 SNEGSKA (reference sequence). The CDR3 has 13 residues. Here the CDR3 reads CSASQGFSYEQYV. CDR3 coding DNA: TGCAGTGCTAGTCAGGGGTTCTCCTACGAGCAGTACGTC.

This clonotype was counted between two and nine times. The chain links TRBV5-4 to TRBJ2-1, with D maybe TRBD1 (6 bases). Germline CDR1 reads SGHNT; CDR2 reads YYREEE (reference sequence). V was trimmed by 2 bases and J by 6 bases, leaving 15 bases between them. This CDR3 is built from 15 residues. The DNA of the CDR3 is TGTGCCAGCAGCTTAGCAGGGGCCGAGGGCAATGAGCAGTTCTTC. Its protein is CASSLAGAEGNEQFF.

The chain joins TRBV7-2 to TRBJ2-1, with TRBD2 matching 7 bases. The ends lost 5 bases at V and 8 bases at J; junction bases unmatched: 6. This CDR3 has 13 amino acids. The germline V gene has CDR1 SGHTA and CDR2 FQGNSA. The CDR3 DNA reads as TGTGCCAGCAGCCGGGACTATTCCGATGAGCAGTTCTTC. Its translation is CASSRDYSDEQFF.

This clonotype was detected a few times. This chain connects TRBV5-6 to TRBJ2-7; TRBD2 matches 7 bases. Germline V lookup: CDR1 SGHDT, CDR2 YYEEEE. The CDR3 loop spans 14 amino acids. After removal of 4 bases from V and 3 bases from J, the junction contained 7 bases not matched to a gene. CDR3 DNA: TGTGCCAGCAGCCGTACTAGCGACTTCTACGAGCAGTACGTC. It encodes CASSRTSDFYEQYV.

The sample holds a few counts of this clonotype. The rearrangement uses TRBV6-2 or TRBV6-3 and TRBJ1-1; a possible D gene is TRBD1 (6 bases). The germline V and J ends were trimmed by 7 bases and 3 bases, with 12 bases remaining between them. The CDR3 is 13 amino acids. Germline CDR1 and CDR2: MNHEY and SVGEGT. CDR3 DNA sequence: TGTGCCAGCACTCGGGGGCGGGACACTGAAGCTTTCTTT. This translates into CASTRGRDTEAFF.

The chain combines TRBV7-9 with TRBJ2-1; 9 nucleotides align to TRBD1. J lost 4 bases, V lost 6 bases, and 7 bases had no gene match. This CDR3 region has 15 residues. Germline CDR1 and CDR2: SEHNR and FQNEAQ (reference sequence). The CDR3 DNA sequence: TGTGCCAGCAGAGGGGGAGGGACAGGGTACAATGAGCAGTTCTTC. This codes for CASRGGGTGYNEQFF. Supplemented by reference TRBV7-9 and TRBJ2-1, the full variable domain reads DTGVSQNPRHKITKRGQNVTFRCDPISEHNRLYWYRQTLGQGPEFLTYFQNEAQLEKSRLLSDRFSAERPKGSFSTLEIQRTEQGDSAMYLCASRGGGTGYNEQFFGPGTRLTVL.

The chain has TRBV19 and TRBJ1-5; no firm D call. This CDR3 is built from 13 residues. Deletions cut 1 base from V and 3 bases from J, with 4 bases between. Germline CDR1 and CDR2: LNHDA and SQIVND (reference sequence). CDR3 sequence: CASSIVVNQPQHF. For the CDR3, the DNA is TGTGCCAGTAGTATAGTCGTCAATCAGCCCCAGCATTTT.

The chain recombines TRBV5-5 with TRBJ1-2, with TRBD1 matching over 10 bases. There are 17 residues in the CDR3. The germline gives CDR1 SGHKS, CDR2 YYEKEE (reference sequence). The V and J ends lost 4 bases and 4 bases, in that order; junction bases with no gene match: 13. The CDR3 loop reads CASSRVPTGGEIYGYTF. DNA of the CDR3: TGTGCCAGCAGCCGGGTCCCGACAGGGGGCGAGATCTATGGCTACACCTTC.

At least ten counts were recorded for this clonotype. The genes are TRBV14 and TRBJ1-4; no reliable D call. The CDR3 loop spans 15 amino acids. CDR1 SGHDN and CDR2 FVKESK come from the germline V gene. Trimming took 0 bases from V and 3 from J, leaving 8 bases between them. CDR3 sequence reads: CASSQEWASNEKLFF. Written as DNA, the CDR3 is TGTGCCAGCAGCCAAGAATGGGCTTCTAATGAAAAACTGTTTTTT. The variable domain in full, completed from reference TRBV14 and TRBJ1-4, reads EAGVTQFPSHSVIEKGQTVTLRCDPISGHDNLYWYRRVMGKEIKFLLHFVKESKQDESGMPNNRFLAERTGGTYSTLKVQPAELEDSGVYFCASSQEWASNEKLFFGSGTQLSVL.

The sample holds a few counts of this clonotype. The gene calls are TRBV6-5 and TRBJ2-1; D unclear. Trimming stripped 0 bases from V and 0 bases from J, with 12 bases between. The germline V gene encodes CDR1 MNHEY and CDR2 SVGAGI. The length of the CDR3 is 17 residues. The CDR3 DNA reads as TGTGCCAGCAGTTACTCGAGTCCCGCTACCTCCTACAATGAGCAGTTCTTC. This translates into CASSYSSPATSYNEQFF.

This clonotype was seen a handful of times. The chain links TRBV20-1 to TRBJ2-2, with 7 bases aligning to TRBD1. The CDR3 totals 13 residues. Losses at the gene ends were 5 bases for V and 6 bases for J; bases not matched to a gene: 6. The germline V gene encodes CDR1 DFQATT and CDR2 SNEGSKA (reference sequence). The CDR3 protein is CSAQTGPAGELFF. In nucleotides, the CDR3 is TGCAGTGCTCAGACAGGGCCCGCCGGGGAGCTGTTTTTT.

The rearrangement joins TRBV18 to TRBJ1-2; D unresolved. This CDR3 region has 13 residues. V gave up 3 bases and J gave up 4 bases, with 9 bases separating them. Germline assignment: CDR1 KGHSH and CDR2 LQKENI. For the CDR3, the DNA is TGTGCCAGCTCACCTCCCGGGATCTATGGCTACACCTTC. Protein: CASSPPGIYGYTF.

This clonotype showed up just a few times. J is TRBJ2-7 and V is TRBV6-2 or TRBV6-3, with TRBD2 matching 7 bases. There are 12 residues in the CDR3. V gave up 6 bases and J gave up 3 bases; unmatched junction bases: 2. The germline CDR1 and CDR2 sequences are MNHEY and SVGEGT. CDR3: CASRGLNYEQYF. CDR3 in DNA: TGTGCCAGCAGGGGACTAAACTACGAGCAGTACTTC.

The CDR3 protein is CATSRADGARANYGYTF. CDR3 sequence (DNA): TGTGCCACCAGCAGAGCCGATGGGGCCCGGGCTAACTATGGCTACACCTTC. The rearrangement joins TRBV15 to TRBJ1-2, with D perhaps matching TRBD1 (5 bases). V lost 1 base to trimming and J lost 0 bases, with 15 bases between them. Per germline, CDR1 LNHNV and CDR2 YYDKDF (reference sequence). The CDR3 extends over 17 amino acids.

This clonotype was detected a few times. The gene calls are TRBV5-1 and TRBJ2-7; possibly TRBD1 for D (6 bases). The V gene's germline CDR1 is SGHRS and CDR2 YFSETQ. The length of the CDR3 is 15 residues. Trimming stripped 0 bases from V and 0 bases from J, with 10 bases between. The CDR3 nucleotides read TGCGCCAGCAGCTTGGGACAGGAAAGCTCCTACGAGCAGTACTTC. Translation: CASSLGQESSYEQYF. Full variable domain (outside the CDR3, taken from reference TRBV5-1 and TRBJ2-7): KAGVTQTPRYLIKTRGQQVTLSCSPISGHRSVSWYQQTPGQGLQFLFEYFSETQRNKGNFPGRFSGRQFSNSRSEMNVSTLELGDSALYLCASSLGQESSYEQYFGPGTRLTVT.

Only a few counts were recorded for this clonotype. The genes are TRBV3-1 and TRBJ2-7; TRBD2 agrees at 10 bases. Per germline, CDR1 LGHDT and CDR2 YNNKEL (reference sequence). V was clipped by 5 bases and J by 2 bases; unmatched bases: 6. CDR3 length equals 15 residues. The CDR3 region is CASSSGLARPYEQYF. The DNA of the CDR3 is TGTGCCAGCAGCTCGGGACTAGCGCGGCCCTACGAGCAGTACTTC.

This clonotype appeared many times. This chain connects TRBV7-2 to TRBJ2-3; 7 nucleotides line up with TRBD1. The germline V gene encodes CDR1 SGHTA and CDR2 FQGNSA. The V gene end was trimmed by 2 bases and the J gene end by 0 bases; junction bases not matched to a gene: 2. This CDR3 spans 15 amino acids. This CDR3 is CASSLLGQSTDTQYF. Written as DNA, the CDR3 is TGTGCCAGCAGCTTACTGGGACAGAGCACAGATACGCAGTATTTT.

This clonotype was seen a few times. The chain joins TRBV20-1 to TRBJ1-1, with no clear D. Trimming took 6 bases from V and 1 from J, leaving 15 bases between them. CDR1 is DFQATT and CDR2 is SNEGSKA in the germline V gene (reference sequence). The CDR3 has 14 residues. CDR3 region: CSALSLAGNTEAFF. Written as DNA, the CDR3 is TGCAGTGCCCTAAGTTTGGCGGGGAACACTGAAGCTTTCTTT.

This chain uses TRBV7-8 with TRBJ1-2; perhaps TRBD1 as D (5 bases). CDR1 is SGHVS and CDR2 is FQNEAQ in the germline V gene. V dropped 1 base and J dropped 6 bases, with 12 bases sitting between them. CDR3 length: 14 residues. CDR3 in amino acids: CASSLGWTLDGYTF. As DNA, the CDR3 is TGTGCCAGCAGCTTAGGGTGGACACTTGATGGCTACACCTTC.

The chain joins TRBV5-1 to TRBJ2-1; D may be TRBD1 (6 bases). Trimming shortened V by 0 bases and J by 0 bases, and 10 bases separated the two germline ends. This CDR3 is built from 16 residues. The V gene's germline CDR1 is SGHRS and CDR2 YFSETQ. In nucleotides, the CDR3 is TGCGCCAGCAGCTTGGGTTCGGGACACTCCTACAATGAGCAGTTCTTC. Amino acid sequence: CASSLGSGHSYNEQFF.

This clonotype was counted a few times. The rearrangement joins TRBV27 to TRBJ2-7, with TRBD2 identical over 7 bases. V was clipped by 6 bases and J by 0 bases; unmatched bases: 8. The CDR3 totals 15 residues. The germline V gene has CDR1 MNHEY and CDR2 SMNVEV (reference sequence). In nucleotides, the CDR3 is TGTGCCAGCAGCCTATCTAGCGGAGCCTCCTACGAGCAGTACTTC. Its translation is CASSLSSGASYEQYF.

V gene TRBV9 combines with J gene TRBJ2-3, with a weak D call TRBD1 (5 bases). The CDR3 runs to 13 residues. Germline lookup yields CDR1 SGDLS and CDR2 YYNGEE. V lost 4 bases and J 6 bases, leaving 12 bases between the germline ends. For the CDR3, the DNA is TGTGCCAGCAGCTCCGCAGGGATGGATACGCAGTATTTT. Encoded protein: CASSSAGMDTQYF. Together with reference TRBV9 and TRBJ2-3, the CDR3 gives the full variable domain: DSGVTQTPKHLITATGQRVTLRCSPRSGDLSVYWYQQSLDQGLQFLIQYYNGEERAKGNILERFSAQQFPDLHSELNLSSLELGDSALYFCASSSAGMDTQYFGPGTRLTVL.

The chain combines TRBV29-1 with TRBJ1-5, with no clear D. This CDR3 is 13 amino acids long. The ends were cut back, 6 bases at V and 3 bases at J, with 12 bases in the middle. Germline V gene lookup returns CDR1 SQVTM and CDR2 ANQGSEA. CDR3 bases: TGCAGCGTGGGAGACGGCTACAATCAGCCCCAGCATTTT. Translating it yields CSVGDGYNQPQHF.

The CDR3 loop is CSASVPRGPQETQYF. CDR3 coding DNA: TGCAGTGCTAGCGTTCCCAGGGGGCCCCAAGAGACCCAGTACTTC. V gene TRBV20-1 combines with J gene TRBJ2-5; 8 bases fit TRBD1. Germline V gene data show CDR1 as DFQATT and CDR2 as SNEGSKA (reference sequence). The V and J ends lost 3 bases and 1 base, in that order; junction bases with no gene match: 7. The CDR3 runs 15 residues.